Listed below are T cell receptor beta chains from one sample, sequenced in a study of cytomegalovirus exposure and HLA in healthy donors. Sequenced by immunoSEQ multiplex PCR; TCRdb stores in-frame clones only, minus some. The profile shows roughly 140,000 clones, approximately 84% of them singletons. Sequences were obtained from PBMCs. These receptors were obtained from a woman aged 55-69 years in good health and CMV-seropositive. Each CDR3 is given with its conserved first and last residue. A D gene is named only where the DNA matches it firmly. A clone size is listed for some rows: how often the clone was seen (once, few, many), or a class if it is expanded.

clone_size j_call v_call d_call cdr3_aa cdr3_nt
. TRBJ1-4 TRBV28 . CASGLSANEKLFF TGTGCCAGCGGGCTGTCGGCTAATGAAAAACTGTTTTTT
. TRBJ2-7 TRBV9 . CASSVAQGSYEQYF TGTGCCAGCAGCGTAGCTCAGGGGAGCTACGAGCAGTACTTC
. TRBJ1-1 TRBV7-6 TRBD1 CASSPGQGNTEAFF TGTGCCAGCAGCCCTGGACAGGGTAACACTGAAGCTTTCTTT
. TRBJ2-7 TRBV10-1 TRBD2 CASRLAGGPYEQYF TGCGCCAGCAGACTAGCGGGAGGGCCCTACGAGCAGTACTTC
. TRBJ2-7 TRBV28 . CASPPCFRIYEQYF TGTGCCAGCCCCCCATGCTTTAGAATTTACGAGCAGTACTTC
. TRBJ2-2 TRBV11-3 . CASSLTGRTGELFF TGTGCCAGCAGCTTGACAGGTCGTACCGGGGAGCTGTTTTTT
. TRBJ1-5 TRBV6-6 . CASSYSLRGSNQPQHF TGTGCCAGCAGTTACTCGCTCCGGGGTAGCAATCAGCCCCAGCATTTT
. TRBJ1-5 TRBV28 . CASTPAGDNQPQHF TGTGCCAGCACCCCTGCAGGGGACAATCAGCCCCAGCATTTT
. TRBJ1-2 TRBV10-3 . CAITWDTSYGYTF TGTGCCATCACCTGGGACACCAGCTATGGCTACACCTTC
. TRBJ2-7 TRBV5-8 TRBD1 CASSLVGDRTYEQYF TGTGCCAGCAGCTTGGTGGGGGACAGGACCTACGAGCAGTACTTC
. TRBJ2-7 TRBV5-1 TRBD1 CASSVPGQGYEQYF TGCGCCAGCAGCGTACCGGGACAGGGCTACGAGCAGTACTTC
. TRBJ1-5 TRBV27 TRBD1 CASSLTGGSRQPQHF TGTGCCAGCAGTTTAACAGGGGGGTCGCGACAGCCCCAGCATTTT
. TRBJ2-1 TRBV27 . CASSYQRFSHEQFF TGTGCCAGCAGTTACCAGCGATTCTCCCATGAGCAGTTCTTC
. TRBJ2-3 TRBV5-4 TRBD1 CASSLSGQGAWDTQYF TGTGCCAGCAGCTTATCGGGACAGGGGGCGTGGGATACGCAGTATTTT
. TRBJ1-1 TRBV6-5 . CASSHRANTEAFF TGTGCCAGCAGTCACAGGGCGAACACTGAAGCTTTCTTT
. TRBJ2-3 TRBV29-1 . CSVGGARDTDTQYF TGCAGCGTTGGGGGAGCTCGGGACACAGATACGCAGTATTTT
. TRBJ2-4 TRBV5-4 . CASSLEGERAKNIQYF TGTGCCAGCAGCTTGGAGGGGGAAAGAGCCAAAAACATTCAGTACTTC
. TRBJ2-5 TRBV13 TRBD2 CASSLSGRAWEQYF TGTGCCAGCAGCTTAAGCGGGAGGGCCTGGGAGCAGTACTTC
. TRBJ2-6 TRBV7-9 . CASSLFPGANVLTF TGTGCCAGCAGCTTGTTTCCGGGGGCCAACGTCCTGACTTTC
. TRBJ1-5 TRBV7-3 . CASSSPRRQANQPQHF TGTGCCAGCAGCTCCCCCCGACGACAGGCCAATCAGCCCCAGCATTTT
. TRBJ2-1 TRBV7-2 . CAWRGPNNEQFF TGTGCCTGGAGGGGCCCCAACAATGAGCAGTTCTTC
. TRBJ2-5 TRBV5-4 . CASRDTDRGTQYF TGTGCCAGCAGAGATACCGACCGAGGGACCCAGTACTTC
. TRBJ1-2 TRBV11-3 . CASSTDSPYGYTF TGTGCCAGCAGCACGGACAGTCCTTATGGCTACACCTTC
. TRBJ2-7 TRBV7-9 TRBD2 CASKRRTSGREYEQYF TGTGCCAGCAAGAGAAGGACTAGCGGGAGGGAGTACGAGCAGTACTTC
. TRBJ1-1 TRBV6-1 TRBD1 CASSGDSLKFSEAFF TGTGCCAGCAGCGGGGACAGTCTGAAATTTTCTGAAGCTTTCTTT
. TRBJ2-7 TRBV15 . CATSRPTGQSYEQYF TGTGCCACCAGCAGACCAACTGGACAGTCTTACGAGCAGTACTTC
. TRBJ1-3 TRBV4-1 . CASSQDPLDSRGNTIYF TGCGCCAGCAGCCAAGATCCATTGGACTCGCGAGGAAACACCATATATTTT
. TRBJ2-1 TRBV29-1 TRBD2 CSVAGTSGGYNEQFF TGCAGCGTAGCCGGGACTAGCGGGGGTTACAATGAGCAGTTCTTC
. TRBJ1-4 TRBV4-1 . CASSQVGSLKQLFF TGCGCCAGCAGCCAAGTGGGCTCCTTAAAGCAACTGTTTTTT
. TRBJ1-1 TRBV28 TRBD1 CASRIQGVNTEAFF TGTGCCAGCAGAATTCAGGGGGTTAACACTGAAGCTTTCTTT
few TRBJ2-7 TRBV6-5 . CASSYDVAGPGYEQYF TGTGCCAGCAGTTATGACGTTGCGGGACCTGGGTACGAGCAGTACTTC
. TRBJ2-2 TRBV27 . CASSFLNTGELFF TGTGCCAGCAGTTTCCTCAACACCGGGGAGCTGTTTTTT
. TRBJ1-5 TRBV30 TRBD1 CAWRKTGGAGQPQHF TGTGCCTGGAGAAAGACAGGGGGCGCAGGTCAGCCCCAGCATTTT
once TRBJ2-1 TRBV9 TRBD1 CASSYRGLYAEQFF TGTGCCAGCAGCTACAGGGGTCTCTATGCTGAGCAGTTCTTC
. TRBJ1-1 TRBV6-4 TRBD1 CASRGQGASGEAFF TGTGCCAGCAGGGGACAGGGGGCCTCCGGTGAAGCTTTCTTT
few TRBJ2-7 TRBV4-1 . CASSQEGLSYEQYF TGCGCCAGCAGCCAAGAGGGACTCAGCTACGAGCAGTACTTC
once TRBJ2-7 TRBV27 TRBD2 CASSTSGYSYEQYF TGTGCCAGCAGTACTAGCGGATACTCCTACGAGCAGTACTTC